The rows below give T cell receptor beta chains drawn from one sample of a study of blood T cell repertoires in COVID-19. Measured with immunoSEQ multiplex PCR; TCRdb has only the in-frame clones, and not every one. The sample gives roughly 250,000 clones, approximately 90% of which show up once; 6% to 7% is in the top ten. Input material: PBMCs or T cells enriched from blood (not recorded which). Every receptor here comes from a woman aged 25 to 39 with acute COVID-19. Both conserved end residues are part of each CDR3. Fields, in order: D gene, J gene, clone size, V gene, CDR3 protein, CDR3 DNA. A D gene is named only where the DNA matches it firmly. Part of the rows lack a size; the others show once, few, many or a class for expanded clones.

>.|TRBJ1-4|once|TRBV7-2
CASSFGDKLFF
TGTGCCAGCAGCTTCGGGGATAAACTGTTTTTT
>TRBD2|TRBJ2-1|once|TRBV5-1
CASSLAAGGVHEQFF
TGCGCCAGCAGCTTGGCAGCGGGAGGGGTTCATGAGCAGTTCTTC
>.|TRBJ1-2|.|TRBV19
CASSQQGGHGYTF
TGTGCCAGTAGTCAACAGGGAGGGCATGGCTACACCTTC
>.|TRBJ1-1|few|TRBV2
CASSERGARYGTEAFF
TGTGCCAGCAGTGAGCGGGGGGCGCGGTACGGCACTGAAGCTTTCTTT
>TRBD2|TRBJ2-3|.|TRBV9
CASTPGLAATDTQYF
TGTGCCAGCACCCCGGGACTAGCGGCCACAGATACGCAGTATTTT
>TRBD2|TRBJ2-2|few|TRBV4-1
CASSQGGSGETGELFF
TGCGCCAGCAGCCAAGGAGGGAGCGGGGAAACCGGGGAGCTGTTTTTT
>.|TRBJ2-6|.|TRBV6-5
CASTAVSGANVLTF
TGTGCCAGCACCGCGGTCTCTGGGGCCAACGTCCTGACTTTC
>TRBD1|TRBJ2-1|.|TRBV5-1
CASRQGSNEQFF
TGCGCCAGCCGACAGGGTAGTAATGAGCAGTTCTTC
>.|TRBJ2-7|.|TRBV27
CASSPVSPYEQYF
TGTGCCAGCAGCCCGGTTTCCCCCTACGAGCAGTACTTC
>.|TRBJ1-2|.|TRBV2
CASRGDGGNYGYTF
TGTGCCAGCAGAGGGGACGGGGGGAACTATGGCTACACCTTC
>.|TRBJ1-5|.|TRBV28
CASIPGSLNQPQHF
TGTGCCAGCATCCCTGGCAGTCTGAATCAGCCCCAGCATTTT
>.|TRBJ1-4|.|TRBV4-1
CASSLGGADEKLFF
TGCGCCAGCAGCCTGGGGGGAGCGGATGAAAAACTGTTTTTT
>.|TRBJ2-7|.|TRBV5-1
CASSLGLRGLSEQYF
TGCGCCAGCAGCTTGGGATTGCGGGGGCTCAGCGAGCAGTACTTC
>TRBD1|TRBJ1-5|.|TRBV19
CASRPAGGGNQPQHF
TGTGCCAGTAGGCCTGCAGGGGGCGGAAATCAGCCCCAGCATTTT
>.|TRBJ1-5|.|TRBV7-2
CASSLEGWRDQPQHF
TGTGCCAGCAGCTTAGAGGGGTGGAGAGATCAGCCCCAGCATTTT
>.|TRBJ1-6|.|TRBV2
CASSEAWGSPLHF
TGTGCCAGCAGTGAGGCCTGGGGCTCACCCCTCCACTTT
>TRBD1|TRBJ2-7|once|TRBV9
CASSVGTGFREQYF
TGTGCCAGCAGCGTAGGGACAGGGTTTCGAGAGCAGTACTTC
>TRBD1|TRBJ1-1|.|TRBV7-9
CASSLEGTGGNTEAFF
TGTGCCAGCAGCTTAGAGGGCACAGGGGGTAACACTGAAGCTTTCTTT
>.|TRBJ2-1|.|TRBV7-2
CASSLGGARRTYNEQFF
TGTGCCAGCAGCTTAGGTGGGGCCAGGAGAACCTACAATGAGCAGTTCTTC
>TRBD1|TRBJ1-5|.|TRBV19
CASGLTGQGVFVGEVRNQPQHF
TGTGCCAGTGGACTTACGGGACAGGGGGTTTTTGTCGGAGAGGTACGCAATCAGCCCCAGCATTTT
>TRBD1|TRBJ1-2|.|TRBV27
CASSFQGQGNYGYTF
TGTGCCAGCAGTTTCCAGGGACAGGGAAACTATGGCTACACCTTC
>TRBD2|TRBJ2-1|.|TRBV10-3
CAISGKRGALSDYNEQFF
TGTGCCATCAGTGGAAAGCGGGGGGCACTCTCGGACTACAATGAGCAGTTCTTC
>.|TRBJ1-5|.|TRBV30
CAWSVGTNNQPQHF
TGTGCCTGGAGTGTCGGGACTAACAATCAGCCCCAGCATTTT
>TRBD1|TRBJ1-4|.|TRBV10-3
CAISEMGQSNEKLFF
TGTGCCATCAGTGAGATGGGACAGTCTAATGAAAAACTGTTTTTT
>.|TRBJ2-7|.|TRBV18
CASSPLTGSEQYF
TGTGCCAGCTCACCCTTGACAGGTTCCGAGCAGTACTTC
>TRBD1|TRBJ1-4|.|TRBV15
CATSARTGYNEKLFF
TGTGCCACCAGCGCTCGGACAGGCTATAATGAAAAACTGTTTTTT
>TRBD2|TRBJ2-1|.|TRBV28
CASIGLAGGNNEQFF
TGTGCCAGCATCGGGCTAGCGGGAGGGAACAATGAGCAGTTCTTC
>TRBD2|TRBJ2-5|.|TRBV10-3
CAISATSVETQYF
TGTGCCATCAGTGCTACTAGCGTGGAGACCCAGTACTTC
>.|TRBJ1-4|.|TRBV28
CASSFGSAPLNEKLFF
TGTGCCAGCAGTTTCGGGTCCGCGCCCCTTAATGAAAAACTGTTTTTT
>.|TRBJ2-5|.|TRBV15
CATSRDSGLRETQYF
TGTGCCACCAGCAGAGATTCAGGTCTTCGGGAGACCCAGTACTTC
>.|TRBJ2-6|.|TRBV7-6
CASSLEAGGGSGANVLTF
TGTGCCAGCAGCTTAGAGGCAGGGGGAGGATCAGGGGCCAACGTCCTGACTTTC
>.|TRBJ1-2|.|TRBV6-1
CASSENGGVRGYTF
TGTGCCAGCAGTGAAAATGGGGGGGTCCGTGGCTACACCTTC
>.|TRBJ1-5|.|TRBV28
CASSLGQINQPQHF
TGTGCCAGCAGTTTAGGGCAGATCAATCAGCCCCAGCATTTT
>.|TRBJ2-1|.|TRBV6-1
CASSEEGLSYNEQFF
TGTGCCAGCAGTGAAGAAGGACTCTCCTACAATGAGCAGTTCTTC
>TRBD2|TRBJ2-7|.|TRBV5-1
CASSPGDREGLAETYEQYF
TGCGCCAGCAGCCCGGGGGACAGGGAGGGACTAGCGGAAACTTACGAGCAGTACTTC
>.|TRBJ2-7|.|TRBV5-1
CASSLDEAGSYEQYF
TGCGCCAGCAGCTTGGACGAAGCAGGCTCCTACGAGCAGTACTTC
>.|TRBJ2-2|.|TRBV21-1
CASSIQNSGGGAGELFF
TGTGCCAGCAGCATTCAGAACAGCGGGGGCGGCGCCGGGGAGCTGTTTTTT
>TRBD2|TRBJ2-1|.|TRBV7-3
CASSSRGAGEQFF
TGTGCCAGCAGCTCGCGGGGGGCCGGTGAGCAGTTCTTC
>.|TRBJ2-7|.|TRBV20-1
CSARTQDEQYF
TGCAGTGCTAGGACCCAGGACGAGCAGTACTTC
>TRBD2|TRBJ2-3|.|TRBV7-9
CASSVSGGVTDTQYF
TGTGCCAGCAGCGTTAGCGGGGGAGTCACAGATACGCAGTATTTT
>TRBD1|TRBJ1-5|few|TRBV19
CAIGGQPGQPQHF
TGTGCCATCGGGGGACAGCCGGGCCAGCCCCAGCATTTT
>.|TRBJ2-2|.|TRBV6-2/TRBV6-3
CASSYSGRELTGELFF
TGTGCCAGCAGTTACTCGGGGAGAGAGCTGACCGGGGAGCTGTTTTTT
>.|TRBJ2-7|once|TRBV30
CAWSGAVNSYEQYF
TGTGCCTGGAGTGGCGCGGTAAACTCCTACGAGCAGTACTTC
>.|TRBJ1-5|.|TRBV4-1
CASSQETGTEQPQHF
TGCGCCAGCAGCCAGGAAACAGGGACCGAACAGCCCCAGCATTTT
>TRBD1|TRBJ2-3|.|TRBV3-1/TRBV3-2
CASREHGTGGRDTQYF
TGTGCCAGCAGGGAACACGGGACAGGGGGCCGAGATACGCAGTATTTT
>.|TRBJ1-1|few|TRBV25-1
CASETGTLAEAFF
TGTGCCAGCGAAACTGGGACACTAGCTGAAGCTTTCTTT
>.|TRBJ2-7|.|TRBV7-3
CASSFNSGPLYEQYF
TGTGCCAGCAGCTTCAACAGTGGCCCCCTCTACGAGCAGTACTTC
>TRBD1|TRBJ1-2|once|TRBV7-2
CASSLVSTGTVDGYTF
TGTGCCAGCAGCTTAGTTTCGACCGGGACAGTCGATGGCTACACCTTC
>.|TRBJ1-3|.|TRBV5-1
CASSTEWGNTIYF
TGCGCCAGCAGCACGGAGTGGGGAAACACCATATATTTT
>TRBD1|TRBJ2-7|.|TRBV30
CAWSGQGGYEQYF
TGTGCCTGGTCGGGACAGGGTGGCTACGAGCAGTACTTC
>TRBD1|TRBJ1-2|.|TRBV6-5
CASSTHRGRGQGYTF
TGTGCCAGCAGCACACACCGGGGCAGGGGGCAAGGCTACACCTTC
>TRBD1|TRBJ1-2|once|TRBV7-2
CASSSKLGQGAGYTF
TGTGCCAGCAGCTCAAAGCTGGGACAGGGGGCGGGCTACACCTTC
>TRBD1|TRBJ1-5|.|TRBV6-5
CASSQDRGNQPQHF
TGTGCCAGCAGCCAAGACAGGGGCAATCAGCCCCAGCATTTT
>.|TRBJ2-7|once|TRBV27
CASSLNAVSSYEQYF
TGTGCCAGCAGTTTGAATGCTGTTAGCTCCTACGAGCAGTACTTC
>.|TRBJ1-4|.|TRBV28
CASTTDRLKLFF
TGTGCCAGCACAACAGACAGGCTAAAACTGTTTTTT
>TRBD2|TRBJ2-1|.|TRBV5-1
CASSLAGNNEQFF
TGCGCCAGCAGCCTAGCGGGGAACAATGAGCAGTTCTTC
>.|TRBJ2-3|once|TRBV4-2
CASSQEITTTDTQYF
TGTGCCAGCAGCCAAGAAATAACTACAACAGATACGCAGTATTTT
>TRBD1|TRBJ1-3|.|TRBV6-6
CASSQHPQGVPGNTIYF
TGTGCCAGCAGTCAACACCCACAGGGGGTACCTGGAAACACCATATATTTT
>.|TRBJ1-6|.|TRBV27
CASSLGQHNSPLHF
TGTGCCAGCAGTTTAGGGCAGCATAATTCACCCCTCCACTTT
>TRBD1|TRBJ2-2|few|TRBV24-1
CATRSGGPGELFF
TGTGCCACCCGGTCAGGGGGCCCCGGGGAGCTGTTTTTT